The clone carrying this T cell receptor beta chain was seen many times. Its antigen is still unknown. The data belong to a study of cytomegalovirus exposure and HLA in healthy donors. Study-wide results and caveats: Many donors shared some public TCRs, even though most TCR sequences were rare. TCR beta chains numbering under 200 were designated cytomegalovirus-associated. Subsequent analysis found a tendency for first-cohort TCR clusters to co-occur within the 110 or so validation repertoires.

Assay: immunoSEQ multiplex PCR; the TCRdb copy retains only in-frame clones and omits some. Among around 150,000 clones, 80% to 85% were seen once, and the ten largest hold 9.5% to 13%. Trimming took 0 bases from V and 4 from J, leaving 10 bases between them. The CDR3 is made up of 14 amino acids. Germline-derived CDR1 and CDR2 are LGHNA and YSLEER. The chain employs TRBV4-3 and TRBJ2-7; TRBD2 might be the D (5 bases). The sequence came from a young man in good health and CMV-seropositive. The sequenced material came from PBMCs. The CDR3 region has the DNA TGCGCCAGCAGCCAAGAAGGGCTAGCATACGAGCAGTACTTC. This sequence encodes CASSQEGLAYEQYF.